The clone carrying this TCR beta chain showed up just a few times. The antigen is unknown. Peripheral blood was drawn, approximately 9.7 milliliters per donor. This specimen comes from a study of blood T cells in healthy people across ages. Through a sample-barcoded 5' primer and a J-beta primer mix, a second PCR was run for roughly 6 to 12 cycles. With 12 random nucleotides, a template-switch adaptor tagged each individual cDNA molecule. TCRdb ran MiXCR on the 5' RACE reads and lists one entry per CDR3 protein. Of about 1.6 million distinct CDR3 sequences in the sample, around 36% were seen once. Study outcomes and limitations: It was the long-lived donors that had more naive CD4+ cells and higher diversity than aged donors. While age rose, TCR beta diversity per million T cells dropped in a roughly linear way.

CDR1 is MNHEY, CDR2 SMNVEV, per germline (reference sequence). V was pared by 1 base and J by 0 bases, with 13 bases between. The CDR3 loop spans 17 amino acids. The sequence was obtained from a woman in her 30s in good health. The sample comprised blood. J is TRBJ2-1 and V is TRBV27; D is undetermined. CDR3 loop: CASSLLGAESSYNEQFF. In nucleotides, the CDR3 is TGTGCCAGCAGTTTATTGGGCGCAGAGAGCTCCTACAATGAGCAGTTCTTC.